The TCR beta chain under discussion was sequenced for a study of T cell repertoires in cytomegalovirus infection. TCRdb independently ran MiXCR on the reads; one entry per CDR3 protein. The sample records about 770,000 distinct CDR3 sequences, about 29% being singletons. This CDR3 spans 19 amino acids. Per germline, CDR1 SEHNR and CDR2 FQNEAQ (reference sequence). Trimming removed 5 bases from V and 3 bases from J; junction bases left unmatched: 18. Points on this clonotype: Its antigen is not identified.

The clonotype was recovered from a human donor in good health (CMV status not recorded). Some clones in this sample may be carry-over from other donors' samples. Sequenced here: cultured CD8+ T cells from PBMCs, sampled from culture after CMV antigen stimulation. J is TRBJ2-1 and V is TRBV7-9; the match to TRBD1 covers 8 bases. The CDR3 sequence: CASSRRARGHVGYYNEQFF. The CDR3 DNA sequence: TGTGCCAGCAGCCGCCGAGCCAGGGGGCATGTAGGATACTACAATGAGCAGTTCTTC.